A selection of T cell receptor beta chains follows, all from one sample in a study of T cells in Graves' hyperthyroidism and ophthalmopathy. TCRdb redid the calling of the multiplex PCR reads with MiXCR, one entry per CDR3 protein. Of some 570,000 distinct CDR3 sequences in the sample, 12% to 15% were seen once. Source material: blood. Receptors were obtained from a woman between 18 and 29 years old with Graves' ophthalmopathy. Each CDR3 is given with its conserved first and last residue. The order of the fields is clone size, D gene, V gene, J gene, CDR3 DNA, CDR3 protein. D genes are given only for firm matches. The size of a clone is reported for some rows only, either as once, few or many, or as a class for expanded clones.

many	TRBD1	TRBV12-3/TRBV12-4	TRBJ2-7	TGTGCCAGCAGCCCCAGGGACAGGGCCTACGAGCAGTACTTC	CASSPRDRAYEQYF
NA	TRBD2	TRBV10-3	TRBJ2-5	TGTGCCATCAGAGACAGTAGCGGGAGTAGGCAAGAGACCCAGTACTTC	CAIRDSSGSRQETQYF
NA	NA	TRBV5-4	TRBJ2-3	TGTGCCGGCAGCTTGAATCCGGACACGGACACAGATACGCAGTATTTT	CAGSLNPDTDTDTQYF
many	TRBD2	TRBV6-2/TRBV6-3	TRBJ2-7	TGTGCCAGCAAGCGGGAGGGCCCCTCCTACGAGCAGTACTTC	CASKREGPSYEQYF
NA	NA	TRBV4-3	TRBJ2-7	TGCGCCAGCAGCCAAGATTCCTGGGGGCCCGAGCAGTACTTC	CASSQDSWGPEQYF
many	NA	TRBV12-3/TRBV12-4	TRBJ2-7	TGTGCCAGCAGTCCCCGGACGGTTCCCTACGAGCAGTACTTC	CASSPRTVPYEQYF
many	NA	TRBV29-1	TRBJ2-7	TGCAGCGTTGAAAGCGGGGACAGGAACTACGAGCAGTACTTC	CSVESGDRNYEQYF
many	TRBD1	TRBV7-9	TRBJ2-5	TGTGCCAGCAGCCCTAACACAGGGGGCAGTAAGACCCAGTACTTC	CASSPNTGGSKTQYF
few	NA	TRBV7-9	TRBJ1-4	TGTGCCAGCAGCTCATCAACTAATGAAAAACTGTTTTTT	CASSSSTNEKLFF
NA	NA	TRBV4-1	TRBJ2-5	TGCGCCAGCAGCCCAGGGACGGTAAAAGAGACCCAGTACTTC	CASSPGTVKETQYF
many	TRBD1	TRBV28	TRBJ2-7	TGTGCCAGCTGTGGGACAGGGGGCGAGGGAACCTACGAGCAGTACTTC	CASCGTGGEGTYEQYF
NA	NA	TRBV7-9	TRBJ1-2	TGTGCCAGCAGCTTGAGAGCGGAGGGAAGTGGCTACACCTTC	CASSLRAEGSGYTF
few	NA	TRBV30	TRBJ1-3	TGTGCCTGGAGTGTACCGAGTGCTGGAAACACCATATATTTT	CAWSVPSAGNTIYF
few	NA	TRBV6-1	TRBJ1-4	TGTGCCAGCAGTGACCCCACCAGGTTGGAAAAACTGTTTTTT	CASSDPTRLEKLFF
many	TRBD2	TRBV15	TRBJ2-1	TGTGCCACCAGCAGACCGACTAGCGCTTACAATGAGCAGTTCTTC	CATSRPTSAYNEQFF
many	NA	TRBV9	TRBJ2-7	TGTGCCAGCAGCGCCCAGGGGCGGACCTACGAGCAGTACTTC	CASSAQGRTYEQYF
few	NA	TRBV29-1	TRBJ2-5	TGCAGCGTTGAAGTGGAGGGGGCTGGACAGACCCAGTACTTC	CSVEVEGAGQTQYF
few	NA	TRBV12-3/TRBV12-4	TRBJ2-3	TGTGCCAGCAGTTACGAGGGGGGCGGAGATACGCAGTATTTT	CASSYEGGGDTQYF
many	TRBD2	TRBV7-2	TRBJ2-1	TGTGCCACCAGCTTCATTGGGGGGGGCAATGAGCAGTTCTTC	CATSFIGGGNEQFF
NA	NA	TRBV19	TRBJ2-3	TGTGCCACTAGTAGAGTCCTAAGCACAGATACGCAGTATTTT	CATSRVLSTDTQYF
many	NA	TRBV3-1	TRBJ2-1	TGTGCCAGCAGCCAAGGATACAACAATGAGCAGTTCTTC	CASSQGYNNEQFF
NA	NA	TRBV20-1	TRBJ2-6	TGCAGTGCTCAGCATGCCTCCGCCTCTGGGGCCAACGTCCTGACTTTC	CSAQHASASGANVLTF
NA	TRBD1	TRBV7-3	TRBJ2-1	TGTGCCAGCAGCTCCGCTAGGACAGGGCTCAATGAGCAGTTCTTC	CASSSARTGLNEQFF
few	NA	TRBV4-1	TRBJ2-1	TGCGCCAGCAGCCAGTTTCATAGCCGGTACAATGAGCAGTTCTTC	CASSQFHSRYNEQFF
many	NA	TRBV14	TRBJ2-3	TGTGCCAGCAGCCAAAAATTCGCCGTGGACACAGATACGCAGTATTTT	CASSQKFAVDTDTQYF
many	TRBD2	TRBV27	TRBJ2-7	TGTGCCAGCAGGGCCCTAGCGGGACCCGCCTACGAGCAGTACTTC	CASRALAGPAYEQYF
NA	NA	TRBV14	TRBJ1-2	TGTGCCAGCAGCCAAGATGGGGGGGAGTGGAACTATGGCTACACCTTC	CASSQDGGEWNYGYTF
few	NA	TRBV28	TRBJ1-2	TGTGCCAGCAGTTTATGGTTCTACGGGAGACAGGCCGGACCCTATGGCTACACCTTC	CASSLWFYGRQAGPYGYTF